The 9 T cell receptor beta chains below were found in one sample sequenced in a study of blood T cell repertoires in COVID-19. Sequenced by immunoSEQ multiplex PCR; TCRdb stores in-frame clones only, minus some. In the table there are hundreds of thousands of clones, about nine tenths of which are singletons. Material: PBMCs or T cells enriched from blood (not recorded which). The receptors originated from a woman aged 30 to 39 who had recovered from COVID-19.

As DNA, the CDR3 is TGTGCCATCAGACCGACAGGGGATGAGGGTAGGGGGTACACCTTC. Protein sequence: CAIRPTGDEGRGYTF. V gene TRBV10-3 combines with J gene TRBJ1-2, with TRBD1 matching 8 bases. Germline V gives CDR1 ENHRY, CDR2 SYGVKD. The CDR3 is 15 residues long. Unmatched junction bases numbered 17, after V lost 6 bases and J lost 11 bases.

CDR3 bases: TGCGCCAGCAGCCCGAGGACAGGGCAAGAGACCCAGTACTTC. It encodes CASSPRTGQETQYF. The J gene is TRBJ2-5, the V gene TRBV4-1; 8 bases line up with TRBD1. The V and J ends lost 4 bases and 2 bases, in that order; junction bases with no gene match: 3. Germline V lookup: CDR1 MGHRA, CDR2 YSYEKL. This CDR3 contains 14 residues.

This chain connects TRBV19 to TRBJ1-5; 8 nucleotides line up with TRBD1. The CDR3 covers 16 residues. V lost 6 bases to trimming and J lost 1 base; unmatched junction nucleotides: 8. Looked up from germline, CDR1 is LNHDA and CDR2 is SQIVND (reference sequence). The CDR3 coding sequence is TGTGCCAGTAGCCCATTACAGGGGGGAAGCAATCAGCCCCAGCATTTT. As protein: CASSPLQGGSNQPQHF.

CDR3 sequence: CAISGGLAGDEQFF. CDR3 in DNA: TGTGCCATCAGTGGAGGCCTAGCGGGAGATGAGCAGTTCTTC. J is TRBJ2-1 and V is TRBV10-3, with 10 bases matching TRBD2. The V gene end was trimmed by 4 bases and the J gene end by 8 bases; junction bases not matched to a gene: 5. Germline CDR1 is ENHRY and CDR2 is SYGVKD. The length of the CDR3 is 14 residues.

V is TRBV27 and J is TRBJ2-1; D gene ambiguous. Germline V gene sequence: CDR1 MNHEY, CDR2 SMNVEV (reference sequence). This CDR3 has 12 residues. Deletions cut 3 bases from V and 7 bases from J, with 7 bases between. The CDR3 DNA reads as TGTGCCAGCAGTTTTGGTCTAAATGAGCAGTTCTTC. It yields the protein CASSFGLNEQFF.

This chain uses TRBV3-1 (or the pseudogene TRBV3-2) with TRBJ1-5; D perhaps matches TRBD1 (5 bases). The CDR3 is 16 amino acids. Trimming stripped 1 base from V and 2 bases from J, with 12 bases between. CDR1 and CDR2 from the germline V gene are LGHDT and YNNKEL (reference sequence). CDR3 nucleotides: TGTGCCAGCAGCCAAGGTTCGGGGGACGGCAATCAGCCCCAGCATTTT. Translation gives CASSQGSGDGNQPQHF.

This clone was seen at least ten times. This sequence joins TRBV9 and TRBJ1-1, with 7 bases lining up with TRBD1. This CDR3 contains 15 residues. With V trimmed by 4 bases and J by 4 bases, 10 bases remained unmatched. The germline V gene has CDR1 SGDLS and CDR2 YYNGEE. In DNA, the CDR3 is TGTGCCAGCAGCCCACTACAGGGGCCATTCACTGAAGCTTTCTTT. Translated, it gives CASSPLQGPFTEAFF.

The CDR3 spells CASSLALGDTEAFF. The DNA of the CDR3 is TGTGCCAGCAGCTTAGCGCTGGGAGACACTGAAGCTTTCTTT. This rearrangement joins TRBV11-2 to TRBJ1-1, with D unclear. CDR1 is SGHAT and CDR2 is FQNNGV in the germline V gene. V was cut by 1 base and J by 3 bases, with 9 bases left in between. The CDR3 is 14 amino acids.

The chain joins TRBV6-5 to TRBJ2-7; 10 nucleotides line up with TRBD2. V lost 0 bases, J lost 2 bases, and 1 base stayed unmatched. The germline CDR1 and CDR2 sequences are MNHEY and SVGAGI. CDR3 length: 15 residues. The CDR3 nucleotides are TGTGCCAGCAGTTACTCACTAGCGGGGACCTACGAGCAGTACTTC. Protein product: CASSYSLAGTYEQYF.